These 20 T cell receptor beta chains originate from one sample sequenced in a study of Graves' ophthalmopathy and Graves' hyperthyroidism. TCR beta CDR3 regions were amplified from RNA transcripts. RT-PCR in the first round used HTBI primers; a second-round multiplex PCR followed. TCRdb called the multiplex PCR reads again in MiXCR, with one record for every CDR3 protein. The repertoire includes hundreds of thousands of distinct CDR3 sequences, 22% of them detected once, and approximately 7% sits in the top ten. Sequencing was carried out using peripheral blood. The receptors stem from a young woman with stable Graves' hyperthyroidism. Some clones in this sample may be carry-over from other donors' samples.

This clonotype was picked up many times. Here the CDR3 DNA reads TGTGCCAGCAGCTTAGAAGGGTCGCGACTAGCGGGCTCCTACGAGCAGTACTTC. This gives the protein CASSLEGSRLAGSYEQYF. The J gene is TRBJ2-7, the V gene TRBV11-1; 10 bases match TRBD2. The junction had 9 bases not matched to a gene; V was cut back by 1 base and J by 0 bases. Germline V gives CDR1 SGHAT, CDR2 FQDESV (reference sequence). There are 18 residues in the CDR3. Variable domain in full (rest from reference TRBV11-1 and TRBJ2-7): EAEVAQSPRYKITEKSQAVAFWCDPISGHATLYWYRQILGQGPELLVQFQDESVVDDSQLPKDRFSAERLKGVDSTLKIQPAELGDSAMYLCASSLEGSRLAGSYEQYFGPGTRLTVT.

This clonotype was found once. V and J are TRBV6-1 and TRBJ2-7; D gene unclear. This CDR3 is built from 13 residues. Per germline, CDR1 MNHNS and CDR2 SASEGT. Between the trimmed V and J ends, which lost 5 bases and 2 bases, there was a span of 10 bases. CDR3 bases: TGTGCCAGCAGTCTCTTCCAGACCTACGAGCAGTACTTC. Protein: CASSLFQTYEQYF.

This clonotype has only a few counts. V gene TRBV4-1 combines with J gene TRBJ2-2, with no clear D. Germline values: CDR1 MGHRA, CDR2 YSYEKL. V lost 3 bases to trimming and J lost 1 base, with 12 bases between them. There are 16 residues in the CDR3. CDR3 region: CASSQMTHLNTGELFF. CDR3 in DNA: TGCGCCAGCAGCCAGATGACACATTTGAACACCGGGGAGCTGTTTTTT.

This clonotype showed up just a few times. This chain uses TRBV29-1 with TRBJ1-1; D is uncertain. The germline V gene has CDR1 SQVTM and CDR2 ANQGSEA. This CDR3 comprises 14 residues. The V gene lost 6 bases and the J gene lost 5 bases, with 19 bases spanning the gap. CDR3 in DNA: TGCAGCGTGAAGTTGTGGATTTCAAGGACTGAAGCTTTCTTT. Protein: CSVKLWISRTEAFF.

This clonotype was counted many times. The genes are TRBV6-1 and TRBJ1-2; D gene uncertain. The CDR3 consists of 14 residues. Trimming took off 4 bases at V and 3 bases at J, with 12 bases between the two ends. The germline V gene encodes CDR1 MNHNS and CDR2 SASEGT. Here the CDR3 reads CASSADKWDYGYTF. DNA for the CDR3: TGTGCCAGCAGTGCTGACAAGTGGGACTATGGCTACACCTTC.

This clonotype was recorded at least ten times. V usage is TRBV6-2 or TRBV6-3 and J usage is TRBJ2-7; TRBD1 agrees at 8 bases. CDR1 and CDR2 from the germline V gene are MNHEY and SVGEGT. CDR3 length: 16 residues. Losses at the gene ends were 4 bases for V and 3 bases for J; bases not matched to a gene: 11. The CDR3 here is CASSSRGTGEFYEQYF. The CDR3 DNA follows: TGTGCCAGCAGTTCCCGCGGGACAGGAGAATTCTACGAGCAGTACTTC.

This clonotype was counted ten times or more. A clone one base away is much larger, so this may be a read error. V usage is TRBV7-9 and J usage is TRBJ1-2; D might be TRBD1 (5 bases). V was pared by 8 bases and J by 6 bases, with 10 bases between. Germline CDR1 and CDR2: SEHNR and FQNEAQ (reference sequence). This CDR3 is built from 11 residues. CDR3 residues: CASGAVNGYTF. CDR3 in DNA: TGTGCCAGCGGGGCGGTGAATGGCTACACCTTC.

A word on this clonotype: This may come from a read error, since a much larger clone is one base off. The DNA of the CDR3 is TGCAGTGCTAGGGCCAGGGGGCAAGAGACCCAGTACTTC. This codes for CSARARGQETQYF. The chain carries TRBV20-1 and TRBJ2-5; 7 bases line up with TRBD1. Losses at the gene ends were 3 bases for V and 2 bases for J; bases not matched to a gene: 3. CDR3 length: 13 amino acids. Germline-derived CDR1 and CDR2 are DFQATT and SNEGSKA (reference sequence).

This clonotype was picked up many times. The V gene is TRBV20-1, the J gene TRBJ2-5, with 12 bases matching TRBD2. V shed 0 bases, J shed 3 bases, and the junction held 5 bases outside the gene matches. Germline CDR1 reads DFQATT; CDR2 reads SNEGSKA (reference sequence). The CDR3 has 16 amino acids. The CDR3 sequence is CSARDPGLAGKETQYF. For the CDR3, the DNA is TGCAGTGCTAGAGATCCGGGACTAGCGGGCAAAGAGACCCAGTACTTC.

The chain employs TRBV28 and TRBJ1-5; D unclear. The V gene lost 1 base and the J gene lost 6 bases, with 16 bases spanning the gap. The CDR3 is 16 residues long. Germline V lookup: CDR1 MDHEN, CDR2 SYDVKM. CDR3 nucleotides: TGTGCCAGCAGTTTATACAGCCGGGCGGTTAGTCAGCCCCAGCATTTT. Protein: CASSLYSRAVSQPQHF.

DNA for the CDR3: TGTGCCAGCAGCGCTACGGATATTTTGGGGGCACGGTTCAACTATGGCTACACCTTC. Residues: CASSATDILGARFNYGYTF. The chain carries TRBV6-2 or TRBV6-3 and TRBJ1-2, with D maybe TRBD1 (6 bases). Trimming removed 6 bases at V and 2 bases at J, with 28 bases between. Germline V gives CDR1 MNHEY, CDR2 SVGEGT. This CDR3 spans 19 amino acids.

This clonotype was seen once. The chain employs TRBV12-3 or TRBV12-4 and TRBJ1-2; maybe TRBD1 (6 bases). V lost 1 base, J lost 8 bases, and 17 bases lay in between. This CDR3 has 15 residues. The CDR3 nucleotides read TGTGCCAGCAGTTTAGGACAGGCTTTTTGGAAAGGCTACACCTTC. The encoded protein is CASSLGQAFWKGYTF.

In regard to this clonotype: With a much larger clone just one base away, this may be a read error. The chain recombines TRBV7-9 with TRBJ2-7, with 8 bases identical to TRBD1. Germline lookup yields CDR1 SEHNR and CDR2 FQNEAQ (reference sequence). The CDR3 extends over 14 amino acids. Written as DNA, the CDR3 is TGTGCCAGCAGCTTAGATCGGACAGGGTTCGAGCAGGACTTC. This codes for CASSLDRTGFEQDF.

This clonotype was seen a few times. J is TRBJ2-7 and V is TRBV12-3 or TRBV12-4; 11 positions agree with TRBD2. J was trimmed by 6 bases and V by 5 bases; bases with no gene match: 15. This CDR3 is built from 17 residues. In nucleotides, the CDR3 is TGTGCCAGCAGTCACTACAGGGAGGCACTAGCGGGAGTCGAGCAGTACTTC. Protein sequence: CASSHYREALAGVEQYF.

The table lists this clonotype with a few counts. The chain employs TRBV3-1 and TRBJ1-2, with unresolved D. This CDR3 spans 14 amino acids. Germline assignment: CDR1 LGHDT and CDR2 YNNKEL (reference sequence). Trimming cost V 0 bases and J 4 bases, with 9 bases left between them. CDR3 loop: CASSQEFEGYGYTF. In DNA, the CDR3 is TGTGCCAGCAGCCAAGAATTTGAAGGCTATGGCTACACCTTC.

This clonotype was recorded many times. This chain uses TRBV6-1 with TRBJ1-1; D gene uncertain. V gave up 8 bases and J gave up 1 base, with 17 bases separating them. This CDR3 spans 15 amino acids. Per the germline V gene, CDR1 is MNHNS and CDR2 is SASEGT. This chain's CDR3 is CASHTTRRQNTEAFF. CDR3 nucleotide sequence: TGTGCCAGCCATACAACCCGACGGCAGAACACTGAAGCTTTCTTT.

The genes are TRBV12-3 or TRBV12-4 and TRBJ1-1; D possibly corresponds to TRBD1 (5 bases). CDR3 length: 13 amino acids. The germline V and J ends were trimmed by 7 bases and 1 base, with 10 bases remaining between them. CDR3 protein: CASTRTSNTEAFF. The CDR3 DNA is TGTGCCAGCACCCGGACATCGAACACTGAAGCTTTCTTT.

This clonotype was observed many times. Sequence at one end of the junction differs from germline and may be a read error. This chain connects TRBV7-8 to TRBJ2-4, with D unresolved. Germline V gene lookup returns CDR1 SGHVS and CDR2 FQNEAQ. The CDR3 is 14 amino acids. This CDR3 reads CASSLSSFRNIKYF. The CDR3, as DNA: TGTGCCAGCAGCTTAAGCTCCTTCCGAAACATTAAGTACTTC. Looking up the rest from reference TRBV7-8 and TRBJ2-4 gives the full variable domain: GAGVSQSPRYKVAKRGQDVALRCDPISGHVSLFWYQQALGQGPEFLTYFQNEAQLDKSGLPSDRFFAERPEGSVSTLKIQRTQQEDSAVYLCASSLSSFRNIKYFGAGTRLSVL.

This clonotype was seen repeatedly, ten times or more. This sequence joins TRBV28 and TRBJ1-2; D might be TRBD1 (5 bases). CDR3 length: 12 amino acids. V lost 6 bases and J 4 bases, leaving 9 bases between the germline ends. CDR1 and CDR2 (germline): MDHEN, SYDVKM. The CDR3 reads CASSQGGYGYTF. CDR3 nucleotide sequence: TGTGCCAGCAGCCAGGGAGGCTATGGCTACACCTTC.

This rearrangement joins TRBV30 to TRBJ2-7, with D unclear. This CDR3 is built from 12 residues. Between the trimmed V and J ends, which lost 2 bases and 0 bases, there was a span of 5 bases. The germline gives CDR1 GTSNPN, CDR2 SVGIG (reference sequence). CDR3 loop: CAWSLNSYEQYF. CDR3 nucleotides: TGTGCCTGGAGTCTCAACTCCTACGAGCAGTACTTC.